The T cell receptor beta chain under discussion was sequenced for a study of CD8 T cells in ankylosing spondylitis. Study findings and constraints: Matched ankylosing spondylitis synovial fluid reportedly contained a significantly enriched population of disease-linked clones. The study identified a TCR beta motif of fewer than 10 highly homologous variants that appeared characteristic of ankylosing spondylitis blood.

In regard to this clonotype: What it binds is unknown.

By quantitative 5'-RACE with molecular barcodes, the TCR beta libraries were made. A single record per CDR3 protein comes from TCRdb applying MiXCR to the 5' RACE reads. The sample has approximately 350,000 distinct CDR3 sequences, roughly 20% seen once; the top ten hold 10% to 15%. Sequenced: blood, either unsorted or a sorted T cell fraction (not recorded which). The source is a male donor with ankylosing spondylitis or in good health (not recorded which).

As DNA, the CDR3 is TGTGCCAGCACCCCCGGCCCTGGACCCCTCACCTACGAGCAGTACTTC. Protein product: CASTPGPGPLTYEQYF. The chain employs TRBV12-3 or TRBV12-4 and TRBJ2-7; D is ambiguous. The V gene lost 7 bases and the J gene lost 2 bases, with 21 bases spanning the gap. The CDR3 totals 16 residues.